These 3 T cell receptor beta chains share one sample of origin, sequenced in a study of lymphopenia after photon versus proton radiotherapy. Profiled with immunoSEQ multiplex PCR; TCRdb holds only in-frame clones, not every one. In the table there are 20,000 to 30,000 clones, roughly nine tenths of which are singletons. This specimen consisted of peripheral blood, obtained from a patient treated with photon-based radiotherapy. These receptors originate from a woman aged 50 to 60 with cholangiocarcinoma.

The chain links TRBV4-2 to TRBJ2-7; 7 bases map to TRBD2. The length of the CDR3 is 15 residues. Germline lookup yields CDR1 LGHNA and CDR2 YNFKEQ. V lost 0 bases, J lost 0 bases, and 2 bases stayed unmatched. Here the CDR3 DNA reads TGTGCCAGCAGCCAAGATCCGGGGGGCTCCTACGAGCAGTACTTC. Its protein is CASSQDPGGSYEQYF.

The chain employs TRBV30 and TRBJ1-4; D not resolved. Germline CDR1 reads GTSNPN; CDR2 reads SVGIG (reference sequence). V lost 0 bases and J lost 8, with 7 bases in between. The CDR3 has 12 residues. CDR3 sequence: CAWSVTGEKLFF. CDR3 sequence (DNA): TGTGCCTGGAGTGTTACGGGGGAAAAACTGTTTTTT.

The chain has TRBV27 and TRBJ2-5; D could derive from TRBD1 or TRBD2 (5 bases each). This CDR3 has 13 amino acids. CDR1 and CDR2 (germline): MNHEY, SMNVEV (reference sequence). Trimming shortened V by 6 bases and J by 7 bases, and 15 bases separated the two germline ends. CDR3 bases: TGTGCCAGCAGACCTGTCGGTGGGGGGACCCAGTACTTC. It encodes CASRPVGGGTQYF.